This TCR beta chain is from a study of Graves' ophthalmopathy and Graves' hyperthyroidism. Ophthalmopathic donors had moderate-to-severe activity, CAS ≥3 and NOSPECS ≥4, with disease that had lasted under 3 months. The V gene's germline CDR1 is LNHNV and CDR2 YYDKDF (reference sequence). J was trimmed by 4 bases and V by 0 bases; bases with no gene match: 9. This CDR3 region has 16 residues. As to this clonotype: The antigen is not known.

Amplification of the TCR beta CDR3 regions used RNA transcripts (as template). Scientists carried out first-round RT-PCR using HTBI primers and then a second-round multiplex PCR. Via MiXCR, TCRdb re-called the multiplex PCR reads, giving one row per CDR3 protein. The sample holds under 400,000 distinct CDR3 sequences; around a sixth are singletons and the top ten take roughly 12%. Notes on the study in general: Among thyroid clonotypes expanded above 0.001 frequency, most also appeared in blood.

The chain recombines TRBV15 with TRBJ2-7; 7 nucleotides line up with TRBD2. The receptor's source is an adult man with Graves' ophthalmopathy. Sequenced material: peripheral blood. The CDR3 loop is CATSRDMAGARYEQYF. CDR3 in DNA: TGTGCCACCAGCAGAGATATGGCGGGAGCTCGGTACGAGCAGTACTTC.